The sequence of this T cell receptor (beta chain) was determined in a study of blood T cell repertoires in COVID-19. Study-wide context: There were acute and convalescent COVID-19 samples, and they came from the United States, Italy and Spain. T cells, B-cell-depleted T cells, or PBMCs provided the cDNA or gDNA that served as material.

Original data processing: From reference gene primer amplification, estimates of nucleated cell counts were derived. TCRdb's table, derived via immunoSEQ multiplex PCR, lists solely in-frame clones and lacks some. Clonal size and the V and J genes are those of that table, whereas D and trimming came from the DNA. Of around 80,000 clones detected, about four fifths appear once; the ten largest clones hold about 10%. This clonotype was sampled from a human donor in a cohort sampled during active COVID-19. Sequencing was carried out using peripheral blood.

The CDR3 region is CASSAPVGGATNYGYTF. CDR3 DNA sequence: TGTGCCAGCAGTGCTCCGGTAGGAGGGGCCACTAACTATGGCTACACCTTC. The V gene is TRBV6-1, the J gene TRBJ1-2; D is possibly TRBD1 (5 bases). CDR1 and CDR2 (germline): MNHNS, SASEGT. With 4 bases removed from V and 0 bases from J, the gap between germline ends came to 18 bases. The CDR3 is made up of 17 amino acids.